This T cell receptor (beta chain) was captured by sequencing in a study of shared clonotypes between healthy human individuals. The CDR3 loop spans 14 amino acids. Germline values: CDR1 SQVTM, CDR2 ANQGSEA. V lost 6 bases, J lost 9 bases, and 7 bases stayed unmatched. Libraries were prepared by immunoSEQ multiplex PCR; TCRdb keeps only in-frame clonotypes and omits some of them. The sample has over 1.4 million clones, roughly 96% seen once; the top ten hold 1% to 1.5%. The sequenced sample consisted of naive CD4+ T cells sorted from blood. As for subset: CD45RA+ positively selected. This clonotype originated in a man aged 30 to 39 in good health. The chain carries TRBV29-1 and TRBJ2-1; 14 nucleotides align to TRBD2. CDR3 coding DNA: TGCAGCGTCGGGACTAGCGGGAGAGAAGGTGAGCAGTTCTTC. Amino acids: CSVGTSGREGEQFF.